This entry concerns a single TCR beta chain. This specimen belongs to a study of T cell changes during pregnancy in multiple sclerosis. V lost 3 bases, J lost 1 base, and 4 bases stayed unmatched. The CDR3 covers 16 residues. CDR1 and CDR2 from the germline V gene are KGHSH and LQKENI. The method was immunoSEQ multiplex PCR; TCRdb's version includes in-frame clones alone and lacks a portion of them. This sample has thousands of clones, with roughly four fifths found just once. The origin of this receptor is a female donor in good health, enrolled as a control in a pregnancy study. The source material was CD8+ T cells from peripheral blood mononuclear cells, sampled in the second trimester of pregnancy. V gene TRBV18 combines with J gene TRBJ2-2; TRBD2 matches at 8 bases. In DNA, the CDR3 is TGTGCCAGCTCACCGGTCCTAGCGGGGAACACCGGGGAGCTGTTTTTT. Its protein is CASSPVLAGNTGELFF.